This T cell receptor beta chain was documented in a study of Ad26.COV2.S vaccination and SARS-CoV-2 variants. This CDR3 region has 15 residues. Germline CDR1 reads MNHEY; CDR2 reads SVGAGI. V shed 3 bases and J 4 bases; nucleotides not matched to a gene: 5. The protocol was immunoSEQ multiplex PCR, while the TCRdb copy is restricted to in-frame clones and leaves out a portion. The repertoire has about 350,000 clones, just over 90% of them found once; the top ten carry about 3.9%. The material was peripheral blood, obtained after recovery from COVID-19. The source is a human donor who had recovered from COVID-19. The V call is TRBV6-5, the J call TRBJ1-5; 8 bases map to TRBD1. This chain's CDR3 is CASSYGQGRNQPQHF. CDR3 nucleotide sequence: TGTGCCAGCAGTTATGGACAGGGAAGGAATCAGCCCCAGCATTTT.